The source of this T cell receptor (beta chain) is a study of CD4 and CD8 cells across lung adenocarcinoma regions. Samples came from patients with localized non-small cell lung adenocarcinoma. TCRdb independently ran MiXCR on the PCR reads; one entry per CDR3 protein. The data contain under 4,500 distinct CDR3 sequences, approximately 58% of them singletons. CDR1 and CDR2 (germline): MNHNS, SASEGT. This CDR3 contains 15 residues. The sequence came from a female donor with lung adenocarcinoma. The CD4 and CD8 labels of this study may be unreliable. Sequenced: CD4+ T cells from the center of a lung tumor. The V gene is TRBV6-1, the J gene TRBJ2-7; D unresolved. The J call may be wrong; the DNA end is better matched by TRBJ2-1. CDR3 coding DNA: TGTGCCAGCAGCCTGAACGATGGGTTGGGCAATGAGCAGTTCTTC. This sequence encodes CASSLNDGLGNEQFF.